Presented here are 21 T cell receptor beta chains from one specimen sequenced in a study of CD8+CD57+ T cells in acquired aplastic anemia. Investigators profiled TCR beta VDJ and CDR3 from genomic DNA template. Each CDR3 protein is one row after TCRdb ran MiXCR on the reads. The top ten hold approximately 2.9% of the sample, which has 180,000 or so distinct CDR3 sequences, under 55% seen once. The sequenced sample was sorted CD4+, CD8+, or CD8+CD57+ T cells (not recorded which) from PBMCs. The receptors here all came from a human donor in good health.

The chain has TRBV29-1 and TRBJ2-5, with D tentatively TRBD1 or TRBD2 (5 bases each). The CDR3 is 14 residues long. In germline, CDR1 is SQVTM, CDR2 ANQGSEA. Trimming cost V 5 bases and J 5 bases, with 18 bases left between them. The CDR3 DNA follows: TGCAGCGTTTGTGTTGGGGGTTTGTGGGAGACCCAGTACTTC. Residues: CSVCVGGLWETQYF.

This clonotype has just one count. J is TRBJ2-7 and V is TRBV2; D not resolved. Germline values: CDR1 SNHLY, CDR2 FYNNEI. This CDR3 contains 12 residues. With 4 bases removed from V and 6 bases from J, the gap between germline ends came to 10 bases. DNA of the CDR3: TGTGCCAGCAGTGTGGGCTTCACCGAGCAGTACTTC. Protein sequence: CASSVGFTEQYF.

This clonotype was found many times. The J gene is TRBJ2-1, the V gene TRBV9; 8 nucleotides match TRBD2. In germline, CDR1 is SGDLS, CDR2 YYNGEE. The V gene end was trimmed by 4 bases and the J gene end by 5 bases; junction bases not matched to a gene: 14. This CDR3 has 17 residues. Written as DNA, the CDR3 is TGTGCCAGCAGCCCGCGTCCTTACGGGACTAGAGACAATGAGCAGTTCTTC. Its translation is CASSPRPYGTRDNEQFF.

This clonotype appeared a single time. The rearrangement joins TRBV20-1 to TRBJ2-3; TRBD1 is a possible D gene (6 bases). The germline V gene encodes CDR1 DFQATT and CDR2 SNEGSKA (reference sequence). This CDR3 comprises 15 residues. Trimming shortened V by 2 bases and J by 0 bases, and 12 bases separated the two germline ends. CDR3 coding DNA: TGCAGTGCTAGACTTGGACAGTCTAGCACAGATACGCAGTATTTT. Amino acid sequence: CSARLGQSSTDTQYF.

The CDR3 bases are TGTGCCAGCAGCTTGTACGCGACAGGGAGCACTGAAGCTTTCTTT. Residues: CASSLYATGSTEAFF. V gene TRBV5-6 combines with J gene TRBJ1-1; 7 bases agree with TRBD1. CDR1 SGHDT and CDR2 YYEEEE come from the germline V gene. With 1 base clipped from V and 4 bases from J, the junction kept 7 bases outside the gene matches. This CDR3 has 15 residues.

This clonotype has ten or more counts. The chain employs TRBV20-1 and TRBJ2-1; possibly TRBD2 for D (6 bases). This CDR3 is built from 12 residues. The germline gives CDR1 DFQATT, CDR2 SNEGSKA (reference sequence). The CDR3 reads CASGLYYNEQFF. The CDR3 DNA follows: TGCGCATCCGGACTATACTACAATGAGCAGTTCTTC.

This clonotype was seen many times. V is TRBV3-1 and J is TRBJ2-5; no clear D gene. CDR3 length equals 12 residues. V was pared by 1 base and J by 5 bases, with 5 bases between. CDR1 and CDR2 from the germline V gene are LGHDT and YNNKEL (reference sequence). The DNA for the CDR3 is TGTGCCAGCAGCCAAGTGCTGGAGACCCAGTACTTC. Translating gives CASSQVLETQYF.

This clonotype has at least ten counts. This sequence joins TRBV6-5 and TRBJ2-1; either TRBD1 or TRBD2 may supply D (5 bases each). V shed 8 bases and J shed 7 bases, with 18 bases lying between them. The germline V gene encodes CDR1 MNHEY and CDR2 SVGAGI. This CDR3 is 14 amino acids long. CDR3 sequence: CASGEGLAGNEQFF. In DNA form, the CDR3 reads TGTGCCAGCGGAGAGGGGCTAGCAGGTAATGAGCAGTTCTTC.

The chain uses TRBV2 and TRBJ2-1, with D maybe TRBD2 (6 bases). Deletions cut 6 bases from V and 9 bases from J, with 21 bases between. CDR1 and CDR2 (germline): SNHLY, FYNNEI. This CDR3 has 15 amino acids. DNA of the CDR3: TGTGCCAGCAGGATGCCGGGACTCCCGTTACCTGAGCAGTTCTTC. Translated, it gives CASRMPGLPLPEQFF.

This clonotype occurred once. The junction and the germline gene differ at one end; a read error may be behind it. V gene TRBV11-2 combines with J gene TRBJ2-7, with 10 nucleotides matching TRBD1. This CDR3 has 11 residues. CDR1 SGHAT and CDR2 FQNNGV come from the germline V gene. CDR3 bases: TGTGCCAGCAGCTTCACCGAGGGACAGGGGTTC. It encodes CASSFTEGQGF.

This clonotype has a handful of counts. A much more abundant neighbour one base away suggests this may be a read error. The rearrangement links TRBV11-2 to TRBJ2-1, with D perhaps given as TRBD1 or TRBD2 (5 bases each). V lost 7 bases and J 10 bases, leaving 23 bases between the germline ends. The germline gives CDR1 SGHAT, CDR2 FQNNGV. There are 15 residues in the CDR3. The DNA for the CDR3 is TGTGCCAGCACCCAACTAGGGGATCCGTGGGAGGAGCAGTTCTTC. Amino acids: CASTQLGDPWEEQFF.

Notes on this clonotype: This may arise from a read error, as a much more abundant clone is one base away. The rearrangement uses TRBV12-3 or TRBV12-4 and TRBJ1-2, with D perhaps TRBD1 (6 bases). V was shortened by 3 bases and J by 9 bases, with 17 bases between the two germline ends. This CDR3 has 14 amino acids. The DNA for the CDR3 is TGTGCCAGCAGTTTTCAGGGGCGAGCGGGGAGCTACACCTTC. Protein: CASSFQGRAGSYTF.

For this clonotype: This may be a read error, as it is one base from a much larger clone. CDR3 loop: CASRTGRGTDAFF. CDR3 nucleotides: TGTGCTAGTAGGACAGGGCGAGGCACTGACGCTTTCTTT. The rearrangement joins TRBV12-5 to TRBJ1-1; 8 nucleotides agree with TRBD1. Looked up from germline, CDR1 is LGHNT and CDR2 is FRNRAP. The CDR3 is 13 amino acids.

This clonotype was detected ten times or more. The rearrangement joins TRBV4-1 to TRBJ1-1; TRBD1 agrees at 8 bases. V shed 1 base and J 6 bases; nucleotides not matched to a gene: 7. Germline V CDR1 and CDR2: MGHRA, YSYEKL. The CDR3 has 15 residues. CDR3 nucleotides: TGCGCCAGCAGCCAAGGGACAGGGATATCGTCTGAAGCTTTCTTT. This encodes CASSQGTGISSEAFF.

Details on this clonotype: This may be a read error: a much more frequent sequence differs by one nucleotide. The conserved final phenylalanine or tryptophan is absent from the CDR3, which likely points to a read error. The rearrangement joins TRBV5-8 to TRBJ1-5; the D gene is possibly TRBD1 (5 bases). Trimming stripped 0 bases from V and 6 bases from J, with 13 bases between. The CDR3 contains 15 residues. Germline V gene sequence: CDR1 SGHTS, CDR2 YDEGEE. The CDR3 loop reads CASSLVPTGGQPQHS. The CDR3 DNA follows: TGTGCCAGCAGCTTGGTCCCAACGGGGGGTCAGCCCCAGCATTCT.

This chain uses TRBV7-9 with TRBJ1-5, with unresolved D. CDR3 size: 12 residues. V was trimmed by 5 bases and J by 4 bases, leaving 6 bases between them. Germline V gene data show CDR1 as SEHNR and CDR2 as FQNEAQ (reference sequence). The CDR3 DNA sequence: TGTGCCAGCAGCCCGGATAATCAGCCCCAGCATTTT. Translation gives CASSPDNQPQHF.

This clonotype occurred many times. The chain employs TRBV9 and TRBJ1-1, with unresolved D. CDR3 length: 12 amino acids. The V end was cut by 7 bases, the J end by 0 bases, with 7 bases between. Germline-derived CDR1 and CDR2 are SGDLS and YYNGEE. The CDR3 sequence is CASGRVNTEAFF. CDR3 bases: TGTGCCAGCGGACGGGTGAACACTGAAGCTTTCTTT.

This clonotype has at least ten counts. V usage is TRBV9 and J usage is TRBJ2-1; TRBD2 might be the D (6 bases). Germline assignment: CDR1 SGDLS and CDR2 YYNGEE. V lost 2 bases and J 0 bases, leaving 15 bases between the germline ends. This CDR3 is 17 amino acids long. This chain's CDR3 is CASSVGVAESSYNEQFF. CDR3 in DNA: TGTGCCAGCAGCGTGGGGGTAGCGGAAAGCTCCTACAATGAGCAGTTCTTC.

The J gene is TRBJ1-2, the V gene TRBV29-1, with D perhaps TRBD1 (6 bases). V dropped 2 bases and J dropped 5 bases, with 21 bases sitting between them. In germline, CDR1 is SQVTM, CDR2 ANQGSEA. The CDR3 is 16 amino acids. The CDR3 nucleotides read TGCAGCGTTGAAAGGGGTAGGGGGATAGGAGAATATGGCTACACCTTC. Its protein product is CSVERGRGIGEYGYTF.

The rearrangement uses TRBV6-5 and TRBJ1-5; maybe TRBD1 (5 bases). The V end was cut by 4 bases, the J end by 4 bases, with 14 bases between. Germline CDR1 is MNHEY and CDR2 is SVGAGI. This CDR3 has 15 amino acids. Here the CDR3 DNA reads TGTGCCAGCAGTTTTACGGGAGAGGGGAATCAGCCCCAGCATTTT. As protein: CASSFTGEGNQPQHF.

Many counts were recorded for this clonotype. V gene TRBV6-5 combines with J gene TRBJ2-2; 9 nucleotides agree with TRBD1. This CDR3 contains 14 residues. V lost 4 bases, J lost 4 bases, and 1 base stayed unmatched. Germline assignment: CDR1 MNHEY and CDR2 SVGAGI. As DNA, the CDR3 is TGTGCCAGCAGTTCGACAGGGGGCACCGGGGAGCTGTTTTTT. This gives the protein CASSSTGGTGELFF.